A selection of T cell receptor beta chains follows, all from one sample in a study of T cells in Graves' hyperthyroidism and ophthalmopathy. TCRdb reprocessed the multiplex PCR reads with MiXCR, giving one entry per CDR3 protein. The table has 450,000 to 650,000 distinct CDR3 sequences, around 21% seen once; the top ten hold 26%. The sample consisted of blood. These receptors were obtained from a man aged 18 to 30 with Graves' hyperthyroidism. CDR3s include the opening cysteine and the closing phenylalanine or tryptophan. Fields, in order: CDR3 protein, CDR3 DNA, clone size, D gene, J gene, V gene. The D gene is left open where the match is weak. Size is stated for part of the rows, as once, few or many counts, or as a class when the clone is expanded.

CDR3aa: CSARVLGNQPQHF
CDR3nt: TGCAGTGCTAGAGTACTCGGCAATCAGCCCCAGCATTTT
abundance: -
d_gene: -
j_gene: TRBJ1-5
v_gene: TRBV20-1

CDR3aa: CASSMVAQGARGTEAFF
CDR3nt: TGTGCCAGTAGTATGGTTGCGCAGGGGGCGAGAGGGACTGAAGCTTTCTTT
abundance: many
d_gene: TRBD1
j_gene: TRBJ1-1
v_gene: TRBV19

CDR3aa: CASSLGGRAQHF
CDR3nt: TGTGCCAGCAGTTTAGGGGGAAGGGCCCAGCATTTT
abundance: many
d_gene: -
j_gene: TRBJ1-5
v_gene: TRBV28

CDR3aa: CASSLTGGSGYGYTF
CDR3nt: TGTGCCAGCAGTCTCACAGGGGGCTCGGGCTATGGCTACACCTTC
abundance: many
d_gene: TRBD1
j_gene: TRBJ1-2
v_gene: TRBV28

CDR3aa: CASRRQGFRGYTF
CDR3nt: TGTGCCAGCAGGCGACAGGGGTTCCGTGGCTACACCTTC
abundance: few
d_gene: TRBD1
j_gene: TRBJ1-2
v_gene: TRBV27

CDR3aa: CATRLAGVTGELFF
CDR3nt: TGTGCCACGCGACTAGCGGGGGTCACCGGGGAGCTGTTTTTT
abundance: -
d_gene: TRBD2
j_gene: TRBJ2-2
v_gene: TRBV19

CDR3aa: CATSDFAGLAGGNGETQYF
CDR3nt: TGTGCCACCAGTGATTTCGCGGGACTAGCGGGGGGCAACGGAGAGACCCAGTACTTC
abundance: many
d_gene: TRBD2
j_gene: TRBJ2-5
v_gene: TRBV24-1

CDR3aa: CASSPTEAFF
CDR3nt: TGTGCCAGCAGCCCAACTGAAGCTTTCTTT
abundance: -
d_gene: -
j_gene: TRBJ1-1
v_gene: TRBV7-8

CDR3aa: CDSSYRLAGGETQYF
CDR3nt: TGTGACAGCAGCTACCGACTAGCGGGGGGGGAGACCCAGTACTTC
abundance: -
d_gene: TRBD2
j_gene: TRBJ2-5
v_gene: TRBV5-6

CDR3aa: CSARTPADTEAFF
CDR3nt: TGCAGTGCTCGGACTCCCGCTGACACTGAAGCTTTCTTT
abundance: many
d_gene: -
j_gene: TRBJ1-1
v_gene: TRBV20-1

CDR3aa: CASEDRGRSTDTQYF
CDR3nt: TGTGCCAGCGAGGACAGGGGGCGCAGCACAGATACGCAGTATTTT
abundance: -
d_gene: TRBD1
j_gene: TRBJ2-3
v_gene: TRBV5-4

CDR3aa: CASSNGGGEQYF
CDR3nt: TGTGCCAGCAGTAACGGGGGTGGGGAGCAGTACTTC
abundance: many
d_gene: -
j_gene: TRBJ2-7
v_gene: TRBV12-3/TRBV12-4

CDR3aa: CSASGRVGGEQYF
CDR3nt: TGCAGTGCTAGTGGCAGGGTGGGGGGCGAGCAGTACTTC
abundance: -
d_gene: -
j_gene: TRBJ2-7
v_gene: TRBV20-1

CDR3aa: CASSPSPLSNQPQHF
CDR3nt: TGTGCCAGCTCACCATCTCCCCTTAGCAATCAGCCCCAGCATTTT
abundance: few
d_gene: -
j_gene: TRBJ1-5
v_gene: TRBV18

CDR3aa: CASRPGQLGTEAFF
CDR3nt: TGTGCCAGCAGACCCGGACAGCTAGGAACTGAAGCTTTCTTT
abundance: many
d_gene: -
j_gene: TRBJ1-1
v_gene: TRBV12-3/TRBV12-4

CDR3aa: CASRGLQGQPQHF
CDR3nt: TGTGCCAGCAGGGGACTGCAGGGGCAGCCCCAGCATTTT
abundance: few
d_gene: -
j_gene: TRBJ1-5
v_gene: TRBV2

CDR3aa: CVSTYRAGELFF
CDR3nt: TGTGTCAGCACCTACCGGGCCGGGGAGCTGTTTTTT
abundance: -
d_gene: -
j_gene: TRBJ2-2
v_gene: TRBV5-6

CDR3aa: CSVDSGYTF
CDR3nt: TGCAGCGTTGACAGTGGCTACACCTTC
abundance: many
d_gene: -
j_gene: TRBJ1-2
v_gene: TRBV29-1

CDR3aa: CASSPRSGRLNTGELFF
CDR3nt: TGTGCCAGCAGTCCCCGCTCGGGACGGTTGAACACCGGGGAGCTGTTTTTT
abundance: -
d_gene: -
j_gene: TRBJ2-2
v_gene: TRBV28

CDR3aa: CSVPGGQKDSLSSYEQYF
CDR3nt: TGCAGCGTCCCGGGGGGACAGAAGGACTCCCTGAGCTCCTACGAGCAGTACTTC
abundance: once
d_gene: -
j_gene: TRBJ2-7
v_gene: TRBV29-1

CDR3aa: CASSAGQGRRTFF
CDR3nt: TGTGCCAGCAGCGCAGGACAGGGGCGCCGAACTTTCTTT
abundance: -
d_gene: TRBD1
j_gene: TRBJ1-1
v_gene: TRBV12-3/TRBV12-4

CDR3aa: CAWRTTGSNYGYTF
CDR3nt: TGTGCCTGGAGAACGACCGGTTCTAACTATGGCTACACCTTC
abundance: -
d_gene: -
j_gene: TRBJ1-2
v_gene: TRBV30

CDR3aa: CASSLHPGGETQYF
CDR3nt: TGTGCCAGCAGTTTGCACCCGGGGGGAGAGACCCAGTACTTC
abundance: -
d_gene: TRBD2
j_gene: TRBJ2-5
v_gene: TRBV12-3/TRBV12-4

CDR3aa: CASSPGSMEETQYF
CDR3nt: TGTGCCAGCTCACCAGGGAGTATGGAAGAGACCCAGTACTTC
abundance: many
d_gene: -
j_gene: TRBJ2-5
v_gene: TRBV18

CDR3aa: CANNWGGYEQYF
CDR3nt: TGTGCCAACAATTGGGGAGGGTACGAGCAGTACTTC
abundance: -
d_gene: TRBD2
j_gene: TRBJ2-7
v_gene: TRBV28

CDR3aa: CASSGPQGTGLNF
CDR3nt: TGTGCCAGTAGTGGGCCTCAGGGGACAGGGCTGAACTTC
abundance: few
d_gene: TRBD1
j_gene: TRBJ2-7
v_gene: TRBV19

CDR3aa: CASSLAPSVAYEQYF
CDR3nt: TGTGCCAGCAGTTTAGCCCCGAGTGTAGCCTACGAGCAGTACTTC
abundance: many
d_gene: -
j_gene: TRBJ2-7
v_gene: TRBV12-3/TRBV12-4

CDR3aa: CASSQDGSRKAYGYTF
CDR3nt: TGCGCCAGCAGCCAAGATGGGTCCCGTAAGGCCTATGGCTACACCTTC
abundance: -
d_gene: -
j_gene: TRBJ1-2
v_gene: TRBV4-1

CDR3aa: CASSSSSGGLHTGELFF
CDR3nt: TGTGCCAGCAGCTCCTCTAGCGGGGGGTTGCACACCGGGGAGCTGTTTTTT
abundance: few
d_gene: TRBD2
j_gene: TRBJ2-2
v_gene: TRBV11-2

CDR3aa: CASSLEATSGGNLAKNIQYF
CDR3nt: TGCGCCAGCAGCTTGGAGGCGACTAGCGGGGGAAATCTAGCCAAAAACATTCAGTACTTC
abundance: few
d_gene: TRBD2
j_gene: TRBJ2-4
v_gene: TRBV5-1

CDR3aa: CASSDPRDRGFDTEAFF
CDR3nt: TGTGCCAGCAGCGATCCCCGGGACAGGGGATTTGACACTGAAGCTTTCTTT
abundance: -
d_gene: TRBD1
j_gene: TRBJ1-1
v_gene: TRBV9

CDR3aa: CASSGWGTEAFF
CDR3nt: TGTGCCAGCAGTGGGTGGGGCACTGAAGCTTTCTTT
abundance: many
d_gene: -
j_gene: TRBJ1-1
v_gene: TRBV6-1

CDR3aa: CSSGGGNQPQHF
CDR3nt: TGCAGTTCCGGCGGGGGCAATCAGCCCCAGCATTTT
abundance: many
d_gene: -
j_gene: TRBJ1-5
v_gene: TRBV20-1

CDR3aa: CASSLLTGISGNTIYF
CDR3nt: TGTGCCAGCAGTTTATTGACGGGGATCTCTGGAAACACCATATATTTT
abundance: many
d_gene: -
j_gene: TRBJ1-3
v_gene: TRBV28

CDR3aa: CSVQGANSYEQYF
CDR3nt: TGCAGCGTACAGGGGGCGAATTCCTACGAGCAGTACTTC
abundance: -
d_gene: TRBD1
j_gene: TRBJ2-7
v_gene: TRBV29-1

CDR3aa: CASTPESNTEAFF
CDR3nt: TGTGCCAGTACCCCCGAGAGTAACACTGAAGCTTTCTTT
abundance: many
d_gene: -
j_gene: TRBJ1-1
v_gene: TRBV19

CDR3aa: CASSRQGGTAPSYEQYF
CDR3nt: TGCGCCAGCAGCCGACAAGGCGGGACCGCTCCCTCCTACGAGCAGTACTTC
abundance: many
d_gene: -
j_gene: TRBJ2-7
v_gene: TRBV4-1

CDR3aa: CASSTLESRGEETQYF
CDR3nt: TGTGCCAGCAGTACCCTCGAGAGTAGGGGAGAAGAGACCCAGTACTTC
abundance: many
d_gene: -
j_gene: TRBJ2-5
v_gene: TRBV28

CDR3aa: CASSLLVPGVFQPQHF
CDR3nt: TGTGCCAGCAGTTTATTGGTCCCGGGCGTCTTTCAGCCCCAGCATTTT
abundance: many
d_gene: -
j_gene: TRBJ1-5
v_gene: TRBV28

CDR3aa: CASSERASDGYTF
CDR3nt: TGTGCCAGCAGTGAACGGGCGTCGGATGGCTACACCTTC
abundance: many
d_gene: -
j_gene: TRBJ1-2
v_gene: TRBV6-1

CDR3aa: CASSEPQTYYEQYF
CDR3nt: TGTGCCAGCAGTGAACCTCAGACATACTACGAGCAGTACTTC
abundance: -
d_gene: -
j_gene: TRBJ2-7
v_gene: TRBV6-1

CDR3aa: CSARGQEDTEAFF
CDR3nt: TGCAGTGCTAGAGGACAAGAGGACACTGAAGCTTTCTTT
abundance: few
d_gene: -
j_gene: TRBJ1-1
v_gene: TRBV20-1

CDR3aa: CASSAGTVSLEQYF
CDR3nt: TGTGCCAGCAGCGCGGGGACGGTGAGTCTCGAGCAGTACTTC
abundance: many
d_gene: -
j_gene: TRBJ2-7
v_gene: TRBV9

CDR3aa: CASSQPWTGTYNSPLHF
CDR3nt: TGTGCCAGCAGCCAACCCTGGACAGGGACCTATAATTCACCCCTCCACTTT
abundance: few
d_gene: TRBD1
j_gene: TRBJ1-6
v_gene: TRBV3-1

CDR3aa: CASSWGPSNGYTF
CDR3nt: TGTGCCAGCAGCTGGGGGCCCAGCAATGGCTACACCTTC
abundance: many
d_gene: -
j_gene: TRBJ1-2
v_gene: TRBV6-1

CDR3aa: CASSMTGGGSGELFF
CDR3nt: TGTGCCAGCAGTATGACAGGGGGTGGATCCGGGGAGCTGTTTTTT
abundance: many
d_gene: TRBD1
j_gene: TRBJ2-2
v_gene: TRBV6-1

CDR3aa: CSARDSTGGNTIYF
CDR3nt: TGCAGTGCTAGAGACTCAACGGGAGGAAACACCATATATTTT
abundance: -
d_gene: -
j_gene: TRBJ1-3
v_gene: TRBV20-1